One sample yielded the 28 T cell receptor beta chains listed below, sequenced in a study of T cell responses to AZD1222 COVID-19 vaccine. Only in-frame clones appear in the TCRdb table, and some are missing; sequencing was by immunoSEQ multiplex PCR. The sample includes 60,000 to 85,000 clones, 85% of them seen just once. Sequences were derived from peripheral blood, sampled on day 0 of AZD1222 vaccination. The receptors come from an adult in good health.

The rearrangement links TRBV30 to TRBJ1-2, with 7 positions matching TRBD1. Germline CDR1 and CDR2: GTSNPN and SVGIG (reference sequence). Germline trimming cut 4 bases from V and 0 bases from J; bases unmatched to any gene: 11. The CDR3 contains 16 residues. This chain's CDR3 is CAWTPRDSRPNYGYTF. The CDR3 DNA reads as TGTGCCTGGACCCCCAGGGACAGCAGACCTAACTATGGCTACACCTTC.

The chain combines TRBV12-5 with TRBJ2-1, with a possible D match to TRBD1 (7 bases). The CDR3 consists of 15 residues. V lost 4 bases and J 3 bases, leaving 13 bases between the germline ends. Germline V lookup: CDR1 LGHNT, CDR2 FRNRAP. CDR3 in DNA: TGTGCTAGTGGTTCGGGGGACAGCTACTACAATGAGCAGTTCTTC. Residues: CASGSGDSYYNEQFF.

This clone is a singleton in its sample. V gene TRBV28 combines with J gene TRBJ1-2; D call uncertain. This CDR3 is 13 amino acids long. V lost 3 bases to trimming and J lost 8 bases, with 13 bases between them. Per the germline V gene, CDR1 is MDHEN and CDR2 is SYDVKM. CDR3 DNA sequence: TGTGCCAGCAGTTTCGGTTACCGACGGGGCTACACCTTC. This encodes CASSFGYRRGYTF.

The V and J genes are TRBV19 and TRBJ1-2; 12 bases match TRBD1. Germline CDR1 and CDR2: LNHDA and SQIVND (reference sequence). The CDR3 length is 16 residues. The V and J ends lost 7 bases and 3 bases, in that order; junction bases with no gene match: 9. The CDR3 spells CASNQRGTGGDYGYTF. Written as DNA, the CDR3 is TGTGCCAGTAACCAGCGGGGGACAGGGGGCGACTATGGCTACACCTTC.

The chain couples TRBV7-2 to TRBJ2-4, with D possibly being TRBD1 (5 bases). The V gene lost 3 bases and the J gene lost 6 bases, with 12 bases spanning the gap. This CDR3 has 14 amino acids. Germline V gives CDR1 SGHTA, CDR2 FQGNSA. CDR3 protein: CASSFAGPGNIQYF. As DNA, the CDR3 is TGTGCCAGCAGCTTTGCAGGGCCCGGAAACATTCAGTACTTC.

DNA of the CDR3: TGTGCCAGCAGCTCCGTCAGGGAAAGGACTGAAGCTTTCTTT. Its translation: CASSSVRERTEAFF. The genes are TRBV11-2 and TRBJ1-1; D possibly corresponds to TRBD1 (5 bases). V dropped 4 bases and J dropped 5 bases, with 14 bases sitting between them. This CDR3 has 14 amino acids. Germline-derived CDR1 and CDR2 are SGHAT and FQNNGV.

The chain employs TRBV30 and TRBJ2-1, with 7 bases aligning to TRBD2. Germline V gene data show CDR1 as GTSNPN and CDR2 as SVGIG (reference sequence). The CDR3 is 14 residues long. The V segment lost 2 bases and the J segment 5 bases; nucleotides outside the gene matches: 6. CDR3 coding DNA: TGTGCCTGGAGTATCTCGCGGGGGAACAATGAGCAGTTCTTC. It translates to CAWSISRGNNEQFF.

The CDR3 here is CASSQGQSYNSPLHF. In DNA form, the CDR3 reads TGCGCCAGCAGCCAGGGACAGTCCTATAATTCACCCCTCCACTTT. This rearrangement joins TRBV4-1 to TRBJ1-6; 7 bases are a match to TRBD1. The V and J ends lost 3 bases and 1 base, in that order; junction bases with no gene match: 0. Germline-derived CDR1 and CDR2 are MGHRA and YSYEKL. CDR3 length: 15 residues.

The rearrangement uses TRBV11-2 and TRBJ1-4, with D possibly being TRBD1 (5 bases). V lost 8 bases and J lost 4, with 11 bases in between. The CDR3 length is 13 residues. CDR1 is SGHAT, CDR2 FQNNGV, per germline. The CDR3 sequence is CASGTVFNEKLFF. The DNA of the CDR3 is TGTGCCAGCGGGACGGTATTTAATGAAAAACTGTTTTTT.

This clone came up a few times. The chain recombines TRBV2 with TRBJ1-1, with D unresolved. The CDR3 length is 13 residues. Deletions cut 6 bases from V and 0 bases from J, with 8 bases between. Germline V CDR1 and CDR2: SNHLY, FYNNEI. The DNA for the CDR3 is TGTGCCAGCAGACCGATAATGAACACTGAAGCTTTCTTT. Translation: CASRPIMNTEAFF.

V gene TRBV10-2 combines with J gene TRBJ2-7; perhaps D is TRBD1 or TRBD2 (6 bases each). The CDR3 length is 14 residues. Germline CDR1 and CDR2: WSHSY and SAAADI. Trimming left V 6 bases short and J 3 bases short, with 15 bases between. The chain's CDR3 is CASRPLGGLYEQYF. The CDR3, as DNA: TGCGCCAGCAGGCCTTTGGGGGGCCTCTACGAGCAGTACTTC.

The gene calls are TRBV9 and TRBJ1-3; TRBD1 matches at 7 bases. The germline gives CDR1 SGDLS, CDR2 YYNGEE. CDR3 length: 13 amino acids. J lost 8 bases, V lost 4 bases, and 6 bases had no gene match. CDR3 coding DNA: TGTGCCAGCAGCCCATGGACAGGTGACACCATATATTTT. Its protein product is CASSPWTGDTIYF.

The chain employs TRBV7-8 and TRBJ1-3; no definite D call. CDR1 is SGHVS, CDR2 FQNEAQ, per germline. The V end was cut by 2 bases, the J end by 9 bases, with 11 bases between. The CDR3 extends over 13 amino acids. The CDR3 DNA is TGTGCCAGCAGCTTATCTGCAGTCGGCACCATATATTTT. Translated: CASSLSAVGTIYF.

V is TRBV27 and J is TRBJ2-1; D perhaps matches TRBD1 (5 bases). V shed 7 bases and J shed 9 bases, with 10 bases lying between them. Germline V gives CDR1 MNHEY, CDR2 SMNVEV (reference sequence). This CDR3 contains 11 residues. The CDR3 nucleotides are TGTGCCAGCATCCAGGGCAGTGAGCAGTTCTTC. Translated, it gives CASIQGSEQFF.

This clone came up a few times. V gene TRBV7-9 combines with J gene TRBJ2-1; the match to TRBD2 covers 9 bases. CDR1 and CDR2 from the germline V gene are SEHNR and FQNEAQ (reference sequence). This CDR3 spans 17 amino acids. V was pared by 5 bases and J by 8 bases, with 16 bases of the junction left unmatched. CDR3 sequence reads: CASSPAPRLAGLYEQFF. In DNA form, the CDR3 reads TGTGCCAGCAGCCCGGCCCCCAGGCTAGCGGGACTATATGAGCAGTTCTTC.

V usage is TRBV7-9 and J usage is TRBJ2-7; D not resolved. This CDR3 is built from 16 residues. Trimming cost V 3 bases and J 5 bases, with 20 bases left between them. Looked up from germline, CDR1 is SEHNR and CDR2 is FQNEAQ (reference sequence). The CDR3 loop is CASSFTLDLGQHEQYF. The CDR3 coding sequence is TGTGCCAGCAGCTTCACCCTGGACCTCGGCCAGCACGAGCAGTACTTC.

The V and J genes are TRBV27 and TRBJ1-5; D not certain. The germline gives CDR1 MNHEY, CDR2 SMNVEV (reference sequence). The CDR3 loop spans 15 amino acids. Trimming removed 8 bases at V and 7 bases at J, with 21 bases between. DNA for the CDR3: TGTGCCAGCGGTACCTCGGTGATCGGCAGACAGCCCCAGCATTTT. It encodes CASGTSVIGRQPQHF.

V and J are TRBV21-1 and TRBJ1-1; the D call TRBD1 from the table was never checked on the DNA. TRBV21-1 is described as a pseudogene. The CDR3 has 15 amino acids. The CDR3 here is CASSKCTDLNTEAFF. Here the CDR3 DNA reads TGTGCCAGCAGCAAATGTACAGATTTGAACACTGAAGCTTTCTTT.

This chain connects TRBV29-1 to TRBJ2-5; TRBD1 matches at 9 bases. The CDR3 is 13 amino acids. Trimming at V came to 6 bases and at J to 5 bases, leaving 7 bases not matched to a gene. Germline lookup yields CDR1 SQVTM and CDR2 ANQGSEA. The CDR3 DNA follows: TGCAGCGTCGGACAGGGGAGTTTGGAGACCCAGTACTTC. Translating it yields CSVGQGSLETQYF.

This chain joins TRBV7-6 and TRBJ2-7; 7 bases are shared with TRBD1. The CDR3 contains 13 residues. The trim removed 4 bases at V and 1 base at J, leaving 1 base unmatched. CDR1 is SGHVS, CDR2 FNYEAQ, per germline. CDR3 residues: CASSSGQSYEQYF. The CDR3 region has the DNA TGTGCCAGCAGCTCGGGACAGTCCTACGAGCAGTACTTC.

The gene calls are TRBV12-5 and TRBJ1-1; D gene ambiguous. The CDR3 is 14 amino acids. In germline, CDR1 is LGHNT, CDR2 FRNRAP. Trimming pared 1 base from V and 1 base from J, leaving 7 bases between. The CDR3 DNA reads as TGTGCTAGTGGTTTGGCCCCTCAGAACACTGAAGCTTTCTTT. Amino acid sequence: CASGLAPQNTEAFF.

This chain joins TRBV7-8 and TRBJ1-2; 7 nucleotides match TRBD1. CDR1 is SGHVS and CDR2 is FQNEAQ in the germline V gene. Trimming at V came to 5 bases and at J to 0 bases, leaving 6 bases not matched to a gene. This CDR3 has 15 amino acids. The CDR3 reads CASSLRDSANYGYTF. The CDR3 DNA reads as TGTGCCAGCAGCCTACGGGACAGCGCTAACTATGGCTACACCTTC.

The chain employs TRBV7-8 and TRBJ1-2; 12 bases align to TRBD1. The germline V gene has CDR1 SGHVS and CDR2 FQNEAQ. There are 14 residues in the CDR3. With V trimmed by 5 bases and J by 9 bases, 7 bases remained unmatched. The chain's CDR3 is CASSLGTGGVRYTF. The CDR3 nucleotides read TGTGCCAGCAGCCTGGGGACAGGGGGCGTCCGCTACACCTTC.

J is TRBJ2-1 and V is TRBV5-5, with a weak D call TRBD2 (5 bases). V was shortened by 0 bases and J by 10 bases, with 17 bases between the two germline ends. This CDR3 is 15 amino acids long. Per the germline V gene, CDR1 is SGHKS and CDR2 is YYEKEE (reference sequence). This chain's CDR3 is CASSLASGVSGEQFF. The CDR3 coding sequence is TGTGCCAGCAGCTTGGCGTCCGGCGTCTCGGGGGAGCAGTTCTTC.

This sequence joins TRBV14 and TRBJ1-1, with D hard to call. V lost 0 bases, J lost 0 bases, and 2 bases lay in between. The CDR3 runs to 13 residues. Germline V gene sequence: CDR1 SGHDN, CDR2 FVKESK. CDR3 nucleotide sequence: TGTGCCAGCAGCCAAGATATGAACACTGAAGCTTTCTTT. Protein sequence: CASSQDMNTEAFF. The variable domain in full, with the rest retrieved from reference TRBV14 and TRBJ1-1, is EAGVTQFPSHSVIEKGQTVTLRCDPISGHDNLYWYRRVMGKEIKFLLHFVKESKQDESGMPNNRFLAERTGGTYSTLKVQPAELEDSGVYFCASSQDMNTEAFFGQGTRLTVV.

V and J are TRBV11-3 and TRBJ1-1; no reliable D call. V lost 6 bases and J lost 3, with 5 bases in between. Per the germline V gene, CDR1 is SGHNT and CDR2 is YENEEA. The length of the CDR3 is 11 residues. The CDR3: CASRGYTEAFF. In DNA, the CDR3 is TGTGCCAGCAGGGGTTACACTGAAGCTTTCTTT.

This chain uses TRBV11-3 with TRBJ1-5, with D uncertain. V was pared by 5 bases and J by 0 bases, with 2 bases between. CDR1 is SGHNT and CDR2 is YENEEA in the germline V gene. The CDR3 extends over 12 amino acids. CDR3: CASSNSNQPQHF. CDR3 nucleotide sequence: TGTGCCAGCAGCAATAGCAATCAGCCCCAGCATTTT.

This clone appeared a few times. The chain carries TRBV5-8 and TRBJ1-2; D remains ambiguous. CDR1 is SGHTS and CDR2 is YDEGEE in the germline V gene. This CDR3 contains 12 residues. V was clipped by 4 bases and J by 5 bases, with 9 bases between them. Here the CDR3 reads CASSPYDYGYTF. In DNA, the CDR3 is TGTGCCAGCAGCCCATACGATTATGGCTACACCTTC.